This T cell receptor (beta chain) was captured by sequencing in a study of T cell clones after liver transplantation. Study summary: TCRbeta sequencing after a pre-transplant mixed lymphocyte reaction identified graft-donor-reactive clones, later tracked in post-transplant blood. Graft-donor-reactive sequences were compared with third-party-reactive TCRbeta sequences from pre-transplant mixed lymphocyte reactions.

V gave up 1 base and J gave up 4 bases, with 13 bases separating them. Germline CDR1 reads SGHVS; CDR2 reads FQNEAQ. The CDR3 consists of 16 residues. Sorting of unstimulated PBMCs yielded separate CD3+CD4+ and CD3+CD8+ fractions. Method: immunoSEQ multiplex PCR; TCRdb's copy keeps in-frame clones and lacks some. The sample records roughly 100,000 clones, 82% being singletons. Sample: CD4+ T cells from blood, taken before liver transplant. The chain employs TRBV7-8 and TRBJ1-4; D remains unclear. The source is a human donor who received a liver transplant. The CDR3 here is CASSLGVGVVNEKLFF. CDR3 nucleotides: TGTGCCAGCAGCTTAGGGGTCGGTGTAGTTAATGAAAAACTGTTTTTT.